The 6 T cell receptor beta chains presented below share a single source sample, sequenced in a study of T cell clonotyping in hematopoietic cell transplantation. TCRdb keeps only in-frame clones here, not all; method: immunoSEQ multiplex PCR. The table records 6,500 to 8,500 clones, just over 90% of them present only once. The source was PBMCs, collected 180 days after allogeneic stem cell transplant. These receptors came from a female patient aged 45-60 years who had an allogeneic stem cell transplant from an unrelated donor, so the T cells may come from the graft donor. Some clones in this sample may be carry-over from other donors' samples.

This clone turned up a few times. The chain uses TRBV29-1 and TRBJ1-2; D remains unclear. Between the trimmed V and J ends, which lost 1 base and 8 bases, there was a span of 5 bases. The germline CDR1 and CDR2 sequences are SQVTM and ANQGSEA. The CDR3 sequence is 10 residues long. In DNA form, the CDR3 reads TGCAGCGTTGAAGGGTTCGGCTACACCTTC. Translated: CSVEGFGYTF.

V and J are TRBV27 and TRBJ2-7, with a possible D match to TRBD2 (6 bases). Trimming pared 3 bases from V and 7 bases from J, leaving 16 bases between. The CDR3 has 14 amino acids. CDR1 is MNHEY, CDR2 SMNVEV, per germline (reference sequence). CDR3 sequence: CASSFRGGLGEQYF. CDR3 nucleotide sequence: TGTGCCAGCAGTTTTCGGGGAGGCCTGGGTGAGCAGTACTTC.

The CDR3 loop reads CASRLEASSGNTIYF. CDR3 bases: TGTGCCAGCAGGCTTGAGGCCAGCTCTGGAAACACCATATATTTT. The J gene is TRBJ1-3, the V gene TRBV2; D is unclear. V lost 6 bases and J lost 0, with 12 bases in between. Germline CDR1 is SNHLY and CDR2 is FYNNEI. The CDR3 contains 15 residues.

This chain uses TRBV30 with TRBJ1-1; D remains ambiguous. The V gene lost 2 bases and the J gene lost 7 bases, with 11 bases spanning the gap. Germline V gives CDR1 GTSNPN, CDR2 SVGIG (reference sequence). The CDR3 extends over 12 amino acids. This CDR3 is CAWSRQAGEAFF. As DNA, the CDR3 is TGTGCCTGGAGTAGGCAGGCGGGTGAAGCTTTCTTT.

DNA of the CDR3: TGTGCCAGCAGCCGACCGGGACTAGTAGAGACCCAGTACTTC. Protein product: CASSRPGLVETQYF. This chain uses TRBV5-6 with TRBJ2-5; the match to TRBD2 covers 8 bases. CDR3 length: 14 residues. Germline V gene sequence: CDR1 SGHDT, CDR2 YYEEEE. V shed 4 bases and J 4 bases; nucleotides not matched to a gene: 6.

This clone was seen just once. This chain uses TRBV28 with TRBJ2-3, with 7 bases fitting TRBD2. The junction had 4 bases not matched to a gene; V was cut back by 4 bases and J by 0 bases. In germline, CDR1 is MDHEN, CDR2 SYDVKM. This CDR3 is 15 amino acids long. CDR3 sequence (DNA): TGTGCCAGCAGTTCGGGGGGAGACAGCACAGATACGCAGTATTTT. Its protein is CASSSGGDSTDTQYF.